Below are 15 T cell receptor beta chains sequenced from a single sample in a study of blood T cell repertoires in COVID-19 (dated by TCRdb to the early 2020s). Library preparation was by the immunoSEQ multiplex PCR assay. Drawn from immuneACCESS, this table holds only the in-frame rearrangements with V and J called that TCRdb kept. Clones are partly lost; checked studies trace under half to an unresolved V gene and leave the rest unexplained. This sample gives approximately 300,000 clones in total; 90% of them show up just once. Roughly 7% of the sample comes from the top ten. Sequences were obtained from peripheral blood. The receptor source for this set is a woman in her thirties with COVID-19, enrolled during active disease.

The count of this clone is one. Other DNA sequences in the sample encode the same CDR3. Written as DNA, the CDR3 is TGTGCCAGCAGCGTAGGGAGCTATGGCTACACCTTC. Protein sequence: CASSVGSYGYTF. The rearrangement links TRBV9 to TRBJ1-2; D is ambiguous. Trimming removed 0 bases at V and 4 bases at J, with 4 bases between. The CDR3 is made up of 12 amino acids. The germline gives CDR1 SGDLS, CDR2 YYNGEE.

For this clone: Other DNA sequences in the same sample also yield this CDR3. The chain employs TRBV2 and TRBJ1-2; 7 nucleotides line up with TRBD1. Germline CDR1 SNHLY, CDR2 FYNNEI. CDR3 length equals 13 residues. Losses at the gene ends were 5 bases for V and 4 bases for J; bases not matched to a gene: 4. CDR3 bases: TGTGCCAGCAGTCGGGACAGCACCTATGGCTACACCTTC. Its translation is CASSRDSTYGYTF.

The CDR3 region is CASSLREVRGYTF. CDR3 coding DNA: TGTGCCAGCAGCCTGCGCGAGGTGAGGGGCTACACCTTC. The chain employs TRBV7-2 and TRBJ1-2; D is undetermined. Germline CDR1 and CDR2: SGHTA and FQGNSA. The CDR3 has 13 amino acids. The V and J ends lost 5 bases and 8 bases respectively, with 15 bases between them.

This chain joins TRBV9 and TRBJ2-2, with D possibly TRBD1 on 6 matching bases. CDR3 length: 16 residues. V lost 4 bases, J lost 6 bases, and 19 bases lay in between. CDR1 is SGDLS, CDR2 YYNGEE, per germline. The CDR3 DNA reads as TGTGCCAGCAGCCCAACGGACAGCCGTTGGGCCGGGGAGCTGTTTTTT. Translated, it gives CASSPTDSRWAGELFF.

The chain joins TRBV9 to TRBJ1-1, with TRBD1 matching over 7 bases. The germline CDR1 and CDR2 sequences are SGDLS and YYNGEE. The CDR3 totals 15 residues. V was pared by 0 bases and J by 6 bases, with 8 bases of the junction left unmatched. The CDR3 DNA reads TGTGCCAGCAGCGTAGTGGGCAGGGGGTCTCCTGAAGCTTTCTTT. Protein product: CASSVVGRGSPEAFF.

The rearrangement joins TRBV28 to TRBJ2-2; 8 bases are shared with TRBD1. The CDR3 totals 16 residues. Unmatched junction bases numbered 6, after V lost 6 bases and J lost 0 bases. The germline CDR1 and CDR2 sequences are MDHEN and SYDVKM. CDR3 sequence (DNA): TGTGCCAGCAGAATCCGACAGGGGACGAACACCGGGGAGCTGTTTTTT. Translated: CASRIRQGTNTGELFF. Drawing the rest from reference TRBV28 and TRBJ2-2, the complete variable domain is DVKVTQSSRYLVKRTGEKVFLECVQDMDHENMFWYRQDPGLGLRLIYFSYDVKMKEKGDIPEGYSVSREKKERFSLILESASTNQTSMYLCASRIRQGTNTGELFFGEGSRLTVL.

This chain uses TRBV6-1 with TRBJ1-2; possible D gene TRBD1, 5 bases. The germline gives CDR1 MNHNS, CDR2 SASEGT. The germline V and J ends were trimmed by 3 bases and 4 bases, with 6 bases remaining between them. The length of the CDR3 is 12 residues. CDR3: CASSEGGYGYTF. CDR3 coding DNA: TGTGCCAGCAGTGAGGGGGGCTATGGCTACACCTTC.

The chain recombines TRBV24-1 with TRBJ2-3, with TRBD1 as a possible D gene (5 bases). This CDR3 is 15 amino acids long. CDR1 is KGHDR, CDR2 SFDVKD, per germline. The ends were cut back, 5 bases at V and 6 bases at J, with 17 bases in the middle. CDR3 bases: TGTGCCACCAGTGGGGAAGACAGTCGAGAGGATACGCAGTATTTT. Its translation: CATSGEDSREDTQYF.

The CDR3 bases are TGTGCCAGCAGAGTACAGGGAATAGCTAACTATGGCTACACCTTC. The encoded protein is CASRVQGIANYGYTF. The genes are TRBV2 and TRBJ1-2; D is perhaps TRBD1 (6 bases). The CDR3 has 15 residues. Per the germline V gene, CDR1 is SNHLY and CDR2 is FYNNEI. The germline V and J ends were trimmed by 6 bases and 0 bases, with 14 bases remaining between them.

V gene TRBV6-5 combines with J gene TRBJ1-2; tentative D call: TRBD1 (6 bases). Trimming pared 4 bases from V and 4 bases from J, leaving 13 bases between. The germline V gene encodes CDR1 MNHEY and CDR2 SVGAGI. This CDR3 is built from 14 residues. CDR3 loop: CASSSSTGFYGYTF. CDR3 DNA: TGTGCCAGCAGTTCCTCCACAGGGTTCTATGGCTACACCTTC.

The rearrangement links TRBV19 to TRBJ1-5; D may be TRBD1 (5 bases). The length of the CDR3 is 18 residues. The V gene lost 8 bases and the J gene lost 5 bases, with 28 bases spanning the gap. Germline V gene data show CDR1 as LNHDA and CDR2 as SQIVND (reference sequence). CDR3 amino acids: CASSSQEGLGIGDQPQHF. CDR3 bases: TGTGCCAGTTCCTCCCAGGAGGGACTGGGGATAGGGGATCAGCCCCAGCATTTT.

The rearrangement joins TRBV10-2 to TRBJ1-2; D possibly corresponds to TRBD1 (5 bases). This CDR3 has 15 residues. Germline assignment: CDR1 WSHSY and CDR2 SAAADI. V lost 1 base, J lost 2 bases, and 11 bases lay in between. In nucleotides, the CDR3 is TGCGCCAGCAGTGAGTGGGGGGTGAGGAACTATGGCTACACCTTC. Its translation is CASSEWGVRNYGYTF.

The CDR3 protein is CASSRSGLAVYEQYF. The DNA for the CDR3 is TGTGCCAGCAGCCGTTCAGGACTAGCAGTTTACGAGCAGTACTTC. The rearrangement uses TRBV11-2 and TRBJ2-7; 8 nucleotides line up with TRBD2. Germline V gene lookup returns CDR1 SGHAT and CDR2 FQNNGV. This CDR3 spans 15 amino acids. The V gene end was trimmed by 5 bases and the J gene end by 4 bases; junction bases not matched to a gene: 10.

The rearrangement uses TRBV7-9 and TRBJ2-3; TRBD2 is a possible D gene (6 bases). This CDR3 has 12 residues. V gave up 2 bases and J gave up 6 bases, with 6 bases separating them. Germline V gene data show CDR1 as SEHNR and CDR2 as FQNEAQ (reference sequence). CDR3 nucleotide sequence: TGTGCCAGCAGCTTACTAGCGGATACGCAGTATTTT. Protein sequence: CASSLLADTQYF.

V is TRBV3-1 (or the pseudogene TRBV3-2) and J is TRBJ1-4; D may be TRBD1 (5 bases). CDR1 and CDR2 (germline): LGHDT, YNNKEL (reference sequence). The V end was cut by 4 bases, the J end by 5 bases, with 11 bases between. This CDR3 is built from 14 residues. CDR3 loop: CASSPRATNEKLFF. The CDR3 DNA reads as TGTGCCAGCAGCCCCAGGGCTACCAATGAAAAACTGTTTTTT.